The 18 T cell receptor beta chains listed next were all sequenced from one sample in a study of blood T cell repertoires in COVID-19 (dated by TCRdb to the early 2020s). Library preparation was by the immunoSEQ multiplex PCR assay. The table comes from immuneACCESS by way of TCRdb, which keeps in-frame sequences with V and J called. Part of the clones is missing from these tables; in studies checked, under half for an unresolved V gene and the rest for unknown reasons. The sample profile shows around 170,000 clones; around four fifths of them were found once. 10% to 15% of the sample is in the top ten clones. The sample consisted of peripheral blood. Every receptor here comes from a man between 65 and 85 years old who had recovered from COVID-19.

J is TRBJ1-2 and V is TRBV5-6; D ambiguous. The length of the CDR3 is 13 residues. The germline V and J ends were trimmed by 5 bases and 5 bases, with 13 bases remaining between them. Germline CDR1 and CDR2: SGHDT and YYEEEE. CDR3 sequence: CASRTTTEYGYTF. CDR3 nucleotide sequence: TGTGCCAGCAGAACGACCACAGAGTATGGCTACACCTTC.

The chain uses TRBV18 and TRBJ2-3; maybe TRBD2 (5 bases). The germline V gene encodes CDR1 KGHSH and CDR2 LQKENI. Trimming pared 3 bases from V and 7 bases from J, leaving 11 bases between. The CDR3 extends over 13 amino acids. DNA of the CDR3: TGTGCCAGCTCACCTAGCCAGACTAATACGCAGTATTTT. Protein: CASSPSQTNTQYF.

V and J are TRBV7-9 and TRBJ2-3; a possible D gene is TRBD2 (6 bases). The CDR3 is 14 amino acids. V was clipped by 3 bases and J by 5 bases, with 12 bases between them. Germline values: CDR1 SEHNR, CDR2 FQNEAQ (reference sequence). CDR3 bases: TGTGCCAGCAGCTTTTCAACGGGAGAAGATACGCAGTATTTT. Translating it yields CASSFSTGEDTQYF.

J is TRBJ1-5 and V is TRBV2; a weak D match, TRBD1 (5 bases). This CDR3 region has 14 residues. Trimming cost V 4 bases and J 0 bases, with 7 bases left between them. Germline CDR1 and CDR2: SNHLY and FYNNEI. Here the CDR3 reads CASSVTVSNQPQHF. The CDR3, as DNA: TGTGCCAGCAGTGTGACAGTTAGCAATCAGCCCCAGCATTTT.

The genes are TRBV19 and TRBJ2-5, with 7 bases aligning to TRBD1. Trimming at V came to 4 bases and at J to 4 bases, leaving 9 bases not matched to a gene. Germline V gene data show CDR1 as LNHDA and CDR2 as SQIVND (reference sequence). CDR3 size: 15 residues. CDR3 DNA: TGTGCCAGTAGTAACTCACAGGGGAGAGGAGAGACCCAGTACTTC. It codes for CASSNSQGRGETQYF.

This clone has a handful of counts. The J gene is TRBJ1-5, the V gene TRBV27, with a tentative D call TRBD1 (6 bases). The V gene's germline CDR1 is MNHEY and CDR2 SMNVEV (reference sequence). This CDR3 region has 14 residues. Trimming took 3 bases from V and 7 from J, leaving 13 bases between them. This CDR3 is CASSLGGGPQPQHF. DNA for the CDR3: TGTGCCAGCAGTTTGGGCGGGGGGCCCCAGCCCCAGCATTTT.

This clone was seen a few times. The rearrangement links TRBV5-1 to TRBJ2-7, with TRBD1 matching over 8 bases. The germline V gene encodes CDR1 SGHRS and CDR2 YFSETQ. This CDR3 is built from 14 residues. After removal of 0 bases from V and 7 bases from J, the junction contained 6 bases not matched to a gene. This CDR3 reads CASSLGQGAREQYF. In nucleotides, the CDR3 is TGCGCCAGCAGCTTGGGGCAGGGGGCGAGGGAGCAGTACTTC. Full variable domain (rest looked up from reference TRBV5-1 and TRBJ2-7): KAGVTQTPRYLIKTRGQQVTLSCSPISGHRSVSWYQQTPGQGLQFLFEYFSETQRNKGNFPGRFSGRQFSNSRSEMNVSTLELGDSALYLCASSLGQGAREQYFGPGTRLTVT.

V is TRBV5-1 and J is TRBJ2-1; 8 bases are shared with TRBD2. The germline V gene has CDR1 SGHRS and CDR2 YFSETQ. V was pared by 2 bases and J by 0 bases, with 13 bases of the junction left unmatched. The CDR3 length is 19 residues. The DNA of the CDR3 is TGCGCCAGCAGCTTCGCAACCAGCGGGAGACTTAGCTCCTACAATGAGCAGTTCTTC. The encoded protein is CASSFATSGRLSSYNEQFF.

The gene calls are TRBV3-1 (or the pseudogene TRBV3-2) and TRBJ1-4; D call uncertain. Germline CDR1 and CDR2: LGHDT and YNNKEL (reference sequence). The V gene lost 2 bases and the J gene lost 3 bases, with 13 bases spanning the gap. CDR3 length equals 16 residues. CDR3 nucleotides: TGTGCCAGCAGCCAACTCATAGTCCATTCTAATGAAAAACTGTTTTTT. Its translation is CASSQLIVHSNEKLFF.

The V gene is TRBV11-2, the J gene TRBJ2-7; the D is unclear. Germline V lookup: CDR1 SGHAT, CDR2 FQNNGV. Between the trimmed V and J ends, which lost 5 bases and 0 bases, there was a span of 11 bases. CDR3 length equals 14 residues. The CDR3 DNA reads TGTGCCAGCAGCCCACAGATTAGCTCCTACGAGCAGTACTTC. It translates to CASSPQISSYEQYF.

The V call is TRBV28, the J call TRBJ2-7; 8 bases match TRBD1. CDR1 is MDHEN and CDR2 is SYDVKM in the germline V gene. The CDR3 loop spans 14 amino acids. V lost 6 bases and J lost 5; bases outside the gene matches: 9. CDR3 in DNA: TGTGCCAGCAGCTACAACAGGGGGTACAACGAGCAGTACTTC. This sequence encodes CASSYNRGYNEQYF.

About this clone: In the same sample, other DNA sequences code for this CDR3. This rearrangement joins TRBV4-1 to TRBJ1-6; D is uncertain. Germline lookup yields CDR1 MGHRA and CDR2 YSYEKL. Trimming removed 0 bases from V and 9 bases from J, with 12 bases in between. The CDR3 runs to 15 residues. CDR3 DNA sequence: TGCGCCAGCAGCCAAGATCCACAGTCAGGTTCACCCCTCCACTTT. This gives the protein CASSQDPQSGSPLHF.

This chain joins TRBV2 and TRBJ1-2; 8 positions match TRBD1. The CDR3 runs 14 residues. Losses at the gene ends were 4 bases for V and 8 bases for J; bases not matched to a gene: 9. Germline values: CDR1 SNHLY, CDR2 FYNNEI. This CDR3 is CASSVTTGVLGYTF. The CDR3, as DNA: TGTGCCAGCAGTGTGACGACAGGGGTTCTCGGCTACACCTTC.

The V and J genes are TRBV18 and TRBJ2-3; D might be TRBD2 (5 bases). Germline-derived CDR1 and CDR2 are KGHSH and LQKENI. CDR3 length equals 13 residues. V was trimmed by 0 bases and J by 6 bases, leaving 7 bases between them. CDR3 amino acids: CASSPPLADTQYF. Written as DNA, the CDR3 is TGTGCCAGCTCACCACCTTTAGCGGATACGCAGTATTTT.

This clone appeared a few times. The V and J genes are TRBV18 and TRBJ1-5; 7 bases align to TRBD1. Unmatched junction bases numbered 1, after V lost 1 base and J lost 1 base. Germline lookup yields CDR1 KGHSH and CDR2 LQKENI. The CDR3 runs to 15 residues. For the CDR3, the DNA is TGTGCCAGCTCACCACAGGGGGCAAGCAATCAGCCCCAGCATTTT. This encodes CASSPQGASNQPQHF. Full variable domain (rest looked up from reference TRBV18 and TRBJ1-5): NAGVMQNPRHLVRRRGQEARLRCSPMKGHSHVYWYRQLPEEGLKFMVYLQKENIIDESGMPKERFSAEFPKEGPSILRIQQVVRGDSAAYFCASSPQGASNQPQHFGDGTRLSIL.

The chain couples TRBV7-8 to TRBJ2-1; perhaps TRBD1 as D (5 bases). The length of the CDR3 is 13 residues. V shed 5 bases and J shed 9 bases, with 14 bases lying between them. Germline V gives CDR1 SGHVS, CDR2 FQNEAQ. The CDR3 here is CASSRGATGEQFF. The CDR3 DNA reads as TGTGCCAGCAGCCGAGGTGCCACAGGTGAGCAGTTCTTC.

This clone was detected only once. The chain is built from TRBV6-5 and TRBJ2-7, with 8 bases lining up with TRBD1. V trimming: 5 bases; J trimming: 3 bases; junction bases outside the gene matches: 9. The CDR3 loop spans 15 amino acids. The germline gives CDR1 MNHEY, CDR2 SVGAGI. CDR3 bases: TGTGCCAGCAGTATCGGGACAGGTGAAAACTACGAGCAGTACTTC. This translates into CASSIGTGENYEQYF.

V gene TRBV5-1 combines with J gene TRBJ2-1, with 11 bases fitting TRBD2. CDR3 length: 18 residues. Germline-derived CDR1 and CDR2 are SGHRS and YFSETQ. The trim removed 0 bases at V and 11 bases at J, leaving 16 bases unmatched. The CDR3 coding sequence is TGCGCCAGCAGCTTGGCGATACGTGTTGGGACTAGCGGTTACCAGCAGTTCTTC. Encoded protein: CASSLAIRVGTSGYQQFF.